The 28 T cell receptor beta chains below all came from one sample that was sequenced in a study of shared clonotypes between healthy human individuals. The protocol was immunoSEQ multiplex PCR, while the TCRdb copy is restricted to in-frame clones and leaves out a portion. Here the sample spans fewer than 1.6 million clones, 98% to 99% being singletons. The sample was naive CD4+ T cells sorted from blood. Subset given: CD45RA+ positively selected. These receptors were collected from a man younger than 40 in good health.

The V call is TRBV7-2, the J call TRBJ2-5; a weak D match, TRBD1 (7 bases). Trimming took off 2 bases at V and 6 bases at J, with 22 bases between the two ends. Germline V gene sequence: CDR1 SGHTA, CDR2 FQGNSA. The CDR3 contains 17 residues. In nucleotides, the CDR3 is TGTGCCAGCAGCTTACCAGGGGGGTCGACAGGGCTGAAGACCCAGTACTTC. Amino acids: CASSLPGGSTGLKTQYF.

This chain uses TRBV6-4 with TRBJ2-1; D is ambiguous. The germline CDR1 and CDR2 sequences are MRHNA and SNTAGT. V dropped 0 bases and J dropped 7 bases, with 13 bases sitting between them. This CDR3 is 15 amino acids long. The DNA of the CDR3 is TGTGCCAGCAGTGACTCGATTGCAGCCATAAATGAGCAGTTCTTC. This translates into CASSDSIAAINEQFF.

The chain has TRBV27 and TRBJ2-5; TRBD2 matches at 7 bases. The germline CDR1 and CDR2 sequences are MNHEY and SMNVEV (reference sequence). CDR3 length: 15 residues. V was clipped by 3 bases and J by 7 bases; unmatched bases: 11. Here the CDR3 reads CASSFSGLTGGTQYF. The CDR3 DNA reads TGTGCCAGCAGTTTTTCCGGTCTTACGGGAGGGACCCAGTACTTC.

The gene calls are TRBV5-4 and TRBJ2-1; 9 bases are shared with TRBD1. J lost 8 bases, V lost 3 bases, and 6 bases had no gene match. The germline CDR1 and CDR2 sequences are SGHNT and YYREEE (reference sequence). The CDR3 loop spans 14 amino acids. CDR3 amino acids: CASSSGQGLDEQFF. The CDR3 DNA follows: TGTGCCAGCAGCTCAGGACAGGGGTTAGATGAGCAGTTCTTC.

The J gene is TRBJ2-5, the V gene TRBV7-9, with 10 bases lining up with TRBD2. The CDR3 totals 18 residues. The V and J ends lost 1 base and 3 bases, in that order; junction bases with no gene match: 11. Per germline, CDR1 SEHNR and CDR2 FQNEAQ (reference sequence). The CDR3 DNA reads as TGTGCCAGCAGCTTAGATCGGGGGCTAGCGGGAGTGGAAGAGACCCAGTACTTC. This sequence encodes CASSLDRGLAGVEETQYF.

The chain uses TRBV20-1 and TRBJ2-5; unclear D gene. V was clipped by 6 bases and J by 4 bases, with 9 bases between them. This CDR3 has 11 residues. The germline V gene has CDR1 DFQATT and CDR2 SNEGSKA (reference sequence). The CDR3 DNA reads as TGCAGTGCCGAGAGTCGAGAGACCCAGTACTTC. Translating gives CSAESRETQYF.

CDR3 bases: TGTGCCTGGAGTGTAGGAGGGATCGATCAGCCCCAGCATTTT. As protein: CAWSVGGIDQPQHF. The chain uses TRBV30 and TRBJ1-5; D gene unclear. This CDR3 is built from 14 residues. Germline V gene lookup returns CDR1 GTSNPN and CDR2 SVGIG (reference sequence). Trimming left V 0 bases short and J 5 bases short, with 11 bases between.

This sequence joins TRBV7-9 and TRBJ1-2, with no clear D. Germline V CDR1 and CDR2: SEHNR, FQNEAQ (reference sequence). This CDR3 has 14 amino acids. Between the trimmed V and J ends, which lost 5 bases and 7 bases, there was a span of 17 bases. The CDR3 region is CASSPTVPGPGYTF. The CDR3 DNA reads TGTGCCAGCAGCCCCACGGTCCCGGGCCCTGGCTACACCTTC.

This chain uses TRBV19 with TRBJ2-7; a possible D gene is TRBD1 (6 bases). V was clipped by 4 bases and J by 3 bases, with 10 bases between them. The CDR3 is 13 amino acids. Germline CDR1 reads LNHDA; CDR2 reads SQIVND (reference sequence). CDR3 in DNA: TGTGCCAGTAGTAGCACAGGGAACTACGAGCAGTACTTC. Protein: CASSSTGNYEQYF.

This clone was found once. This chain joins TRBV18 and TRBJ1-1; no clear D gene. The CDR3 has 13 residues. The germline CDR1 and CDR2 sequences are KGHSH and LQKENI. V lost 6 bases and J lost 3, with 11 bases in between. Here the CDR3 reads CASSKAGDTEAFF. For the CDR3, the DNA is TGTGCCAGCTCCAAGGCCGGGGACACTGAAGCTTTCTTT.

The J gene is TRBJ2-5, the V gene TRBV5-4; 7 bases fit TRBD2. Trimming took 4 bases from V and 5 from J; bases not matched to a gene: 5. This CDR3 spans 13 amino acids. The germline CDR1 and CDR2 sequences are SGHNT and YYREEE (reference sequence). The CDR3 DNA is TGTGCCAGCAGCGGGAGGGCCGGGGAGACCCAGTACTTC. It is translated as CASSGRAGETQYF.

V usage is TRBV28 and J usage is TRBJ2-5; 8 bases are shared with TRBD1. CDR1 MDHEN and CDR2 SYDVKM come from the germline V gene. V trimming: 2 bases; J trimming: 2 bases; junction bases outside the gene matches: 7. The CDR3 length is 16 residues. For the CDR3, the DNA is TGTGCCAGCAGTTTAAGTCGACAGGGGAGACAAGAGACCCAGTACTTC. This codes for CASSLSRQGRQETQYF.

The chain is built from TRBV5-6 and TRBJ2-5; 10 nucleotides match TRBD2. Germline CDR1 is SGHDT and CDR2 is YYEEEE. The CDR3 covers 16 residues. The V segment lost 2 bases and the J segment 4 bases; nucleotides outside the gene matches: 8. The CDR3 loop reads CASSFFSSGRVETQYF. For the CDR3, the DNA is TGTGCCAGCAGCTTTTTCTCTAGCGGGAGAGTAGAGACCCAGTACTTC. The full variable domain, completed using reference TRBV5-6 and TRBJ2-5, is DAGVTQSPTHLIKTRGQQVTLRCSPKSGHDTVSWYQQALGQGPQFIFQYYEEEERQRGNFPDRFSGHQFPNYSSELNVNALLLGDSALYLCASSFFSSGRVETQYFGPGTRLLVL.

This clone showed up just once. The chain couples TRBV5-4 to TRBJ1-4; tentative D call: TRBD1 (5 bases). Trimming pared 4 bases from V and 0 bases from J, leaving 13 bases between. The CDR3 spans 16 residues. The germline V gene encodes CDR1 SGHNT and CDR2 YYREEE (reference sequence). The CDR3 loop reads CASSPGGTATNEKLFF. DNA of the CDR3: TGTGCCAGCAGCCCGGGAGGGACTGCAACTAATGAAAAACTGTTTTTT.

This chain joins TRBV28 and TRBJ1-5, with a weak D call TRBD1 (5 bases). Germline CDR1 and CDR2: MDHEN and SYDVKM. The CDR3 spans 15 residues. Trimming pared 6 bases from V and 6 bases from J, leaving 18 bases between. The CDR3 reads CASSKQAGLSQPQHF. In DNA, the CDR3 is TGTGCCAGCAGCAAACAGGCAGGATTGAGTCAGCCCCAGCATTTT.

The genes are TRBV4-1 and TRBJ2-3; D gene unclear. Trimming pared 0 bases from V and 6 bases from J, leaving 10 bases between. The CDR3 runs 14 residues. The germline gives CDR1 MGHRA, CDR2 YSYEKL. CDR3: CASSQEGGADTQYF. CDR3 sequence (DNA): TGCGCCAGCAGCCAAGAGGGCGGTGCGGATACGCAGTATTTT.

The chain uses TRBV6-1 and TRBJ1-2; D may be TRBD1 (6 bases). This CDR3 contains 14 residues. Trimming removed 5 bases from V and 2 bases from J, with 12 bases in between. Germline V lookup: CDR1 MNHNS, CDR2 SASEGT. CDR3 DNA sequence: TGTGCCAGCAGTAAAGGACAGAACAACTATGGCTACACCTTC. It is translated as CASSKGQNNYGYTF.

A note on this clone: Within the sample, other DNA sequences also encode this same CDR3. V is TRBV7-9 and J is TRBJ2-5; D unresolved. The CDR3 loop spans 11 amino acids. Germline V CDR1 and CDR2: SEHNR, FQNEAQ (reference sequence). V shed 5 bases and J shed 5 bases, with 6 bases lying between them. The CDR3 DNA reads TGTGCCAGCAGCCCCGCGGAGACCCAGTACTTC. This encodes CASSPAETQYF.

As DNA, the CDR3 is TGTGCCAGCAGCCCTAGAGGGACATTGAACACTGAAGCTTTCTTT. Protein: CASSPRGTLNTEAFF. The V call is TRBV6-5, the J call TRBJ1-1, with D maybe TRBD1 (6 bases). V lost 6 bases and J lost 0, with 14 bases in between. Germline loops: CDR1 MNHEY, CDR2 SVGAGI. The CDR3 sequence is 15 residues long.

J is TRBJ2-2 and V is TRBV18; D is perhaps TRBD2 (6 bases). V lost 1 base to trimming and J lost 1 base, with 16 bases between them. The CDR3 spans 18 residues. Germline CDR1 is KGHSH and CDR2 is LQKENI. The CDR3 sequence: CASSPRRRGVVNTGELFF. The CDR3 region has the DNA TGTGCCAGCTCACCACGTCGGCGGGGAGTAGTGAACACCGGGGAGCTGTTTTTT.

This rearrangement joins TRBV28 to TRBJ2-7; no reliable D call. Germline V gene lookup returns CDR1 MDHEN and CDR2 SYDVKM. V dropped 2 bases and J dropped 1 base, with 9 bases sitting between them. The CDR3 extends over 14 amino acids. The CDR3 nucleotides read TGTGCCAGCAGTTTAGTGGGTATTTCCTACGAGCAGTACTTC. It is translated as CASSLVGISYEQYF.

V is TRBV9 and J is TRBJ2-2; no reliable D call. The CDR3 runs 13 residues. Germline CDR1 SGDLS, CDR2 YYNGEE. The ends were cut back, 0 bases at V and 6 bases at J, with 6 bases in the middle. CDR3 residues: CASSVGVPGELFF. The CDR3 bases are TGTGCCAGCAGCGTAGGGGTTCCCGGGGAGCTGTTTTTT. Full variable domain (outside the CDR3, taken from reference TRBV9 and TRBJ2-2): DSGVTQTPKHLITATGQRVTLRCSPRSGDLSVYWYQQSLDQGLQFLIQYYNGEERAKGNILERFSAQQFPDLHSELNLSSLELGDSALYFCASSVGVPGELFFGEGSRLTVL.

J is TRBJ2-7 and V is TRBV27, with 13 bases that match TRBD2. The CDR3 contains 16 residues. V shed 2 bases and J 6 bases; nucleotides not matched to a gene: 7. The germline V gene has CDR1 MNHEY and CDR2 SMNVEV (reference sequence). CDR3 nucleotide sequence: TGTGCCAGCAGTTTAATACTAGCGGGAGGGCCGGGCGAGCAGTACTTC. Its translation is CASSLILAGGPGEQYF.

This clone occurred once. V usage is TRBV27 and J usage is TRBJ2-3; a weak D match, TRBD2 (5 bases). The CDR3 is made up of 17 amino acids. Germline values: CDR1 MNHEY, CDR2 SMNVEV (reference sequence). V was shortened by 2 bases and J by 0 bases, with 15 bases between the two germline ends. Here the CDR3 DNA reads TGTGCCAGCAGTTTACATTGGCTAGCAGCTAGCACAGATACGCAGTATTTT. Translation gives CASSLHWLAASTDTQYF.

The gene calls are TRBV7-9 and TRBJ1-2, with TRBD1 identical over 9 bases. With 5 bases clipped from V and 5 bases from J, the junction kept 9 bases outside the gene matches. This CDR3 is built from 15 residues. Germline V CDR1 and CDR2: SEHNR, FQNEAQ (reference sequence). The CDR3 sequence: CASSPFTGGRYGYTF. The CDR3 bases are TGTGCCAGCAGCCCATTCACAGGGGGCCGTTATGGCTACACCTTC.

The CDR3 loop reads CASSLGNRAEAFF. Here the CDR3 DNA reads TGCGCCAGCAGCTTAGGGAATCGGGCTGAAGCTTTCTTT. The chain carries TRBV5-1 and TRBJ1-1; D is undetermined. Per germline, CDR1 SGHRS and CDR2 YFSETQ. V was clipped by 2 bases and J by 6 bases, with 11 bases between them. This CDR3 is built from 13 residues.

J is TRBJ1-1 and V is TRBV5-1; D is possibly TRBD1 (5 bases). V gave up 7 bases and J gave up 4 bases, with 17 bases separating them. Germline V lookup: CDR1 SGHRS, CDR2 YFSETQ. CDR3 size: 14 residues. The chain's CDR3 is CASSPRGDFTEAFF. CDR3 sequence (DNA): TGCGCCAGCTCTCCCCGAGGGGACTTCACTGAAGCTTTCTTT. Complete variable domain (other parts from reference TRBV5-1 and TRBJ1-1): KAGVTQTPRYLIKTRGQQVTLSCSPISGHRSVSWYQQTPGQGLQFLFEYFSETQRNKGNFPGRFSGRQFSNSRSEMNVSTLELGDSALYLCASSPRGDFTEAFFGQGTRLTVV.

This chain connects TRBV29-1 to TRBJ1-2, with 7 positions matching TRBD1. This CDR3 comprises 12 residues. Germline loops: CDR1 SQVTM, CDR2 ANQGSEA. After removal of 6 bases from V and 4 bases from J, the junction contained 5 bases not matched to a gene. The CDR3 DNA reads as TGCAGCGTCAGACAGGGCGGCTATGGCTACACCTTC. Encoded protein: CSVRQGGYGYTF.